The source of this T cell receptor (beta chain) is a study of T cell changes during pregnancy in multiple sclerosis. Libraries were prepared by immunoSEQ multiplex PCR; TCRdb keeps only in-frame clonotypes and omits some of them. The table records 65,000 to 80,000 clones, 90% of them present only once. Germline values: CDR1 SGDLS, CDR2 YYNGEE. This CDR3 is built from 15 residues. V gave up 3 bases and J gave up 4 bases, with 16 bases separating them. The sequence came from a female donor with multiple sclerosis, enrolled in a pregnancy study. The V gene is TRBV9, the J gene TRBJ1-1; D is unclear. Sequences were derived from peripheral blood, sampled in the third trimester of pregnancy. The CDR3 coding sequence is TGTGCCAGCAGCGGTTGGGGAGGAGGAAGCACTGAAGCTTTCTTT. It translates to CASSGWGGGSTEAFF.